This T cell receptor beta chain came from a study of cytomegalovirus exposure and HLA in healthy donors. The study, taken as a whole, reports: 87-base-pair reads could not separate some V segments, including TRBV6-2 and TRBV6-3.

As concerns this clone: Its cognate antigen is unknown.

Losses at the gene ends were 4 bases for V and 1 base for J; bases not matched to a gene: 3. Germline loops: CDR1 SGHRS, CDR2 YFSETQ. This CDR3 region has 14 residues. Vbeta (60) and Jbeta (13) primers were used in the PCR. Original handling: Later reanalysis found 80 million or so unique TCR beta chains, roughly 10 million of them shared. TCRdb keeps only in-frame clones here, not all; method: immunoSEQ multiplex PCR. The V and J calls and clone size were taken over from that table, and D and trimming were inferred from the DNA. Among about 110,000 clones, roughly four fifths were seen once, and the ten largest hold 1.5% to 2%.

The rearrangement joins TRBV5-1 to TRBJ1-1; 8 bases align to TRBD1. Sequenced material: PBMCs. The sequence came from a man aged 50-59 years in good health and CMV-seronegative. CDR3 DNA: TGCGCCAGCAGCGCCGGGACAGGGAACACTGAAGCTTTCTTT. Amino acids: CASSAGTGNTEAFF.